This is a list of T cell receptor beta chains from one sample in a study of CD8 T cell repertoires and HIV-1 epitope variants. Here immunoSEQ multiplex PCR was the method, and the copy in TCRdb shows in-frame clones only, minus some. The data show tens of thousands of clones, 70% to 75% seen once. Sequenced sample: uncultured baseline CD8+ T cells from peripheral blood mononuclear cells (PBMCs). The receptors were sampled from a male donor with HIV. CDR3s leave out the opening cysteine and the closing phenylalanine or tryptophan.

V gene: TRBV4-1
CDR3 protein: ASSQGQGNQPQH

V gene: TRBV5-6
CDR3 protein: ASSLTLGQGAWQPQH

V gene: TRBV5-1
CDR3 protein: ASSFSGTSGSLYEQY

V gene: TRBV6-5
CDR3 protein: ASSYSRSGELF

V gene: TRBV27
CDR3 protein: ASSSEGRTEAF

V gene: TRBV18
CDR3 protein: ASSPRSGSLDEQF

V gene: TRBV29-1
CDR3 protein: SVELGRASETQY

V gene: TRBV11-2
CDR3 protein: ASSLGQAIVEPQH

V gene: TRBV6-1
CDR3 protein: ASSVSSGTVSYEQY

V gene: TRBV28
CDR3 protein: ASSLPGQGYEKLF

V gene: TRBV6-5
CDR3 protein: ASSPGTGLDQPQH

V gene: TRBV7-2
CDR3 protein: ASSLDAGSWDGYT

V gene: TRBV6-5
CDR3 protein: ASSYAREAGNTIY

V gene: TRBV11-2
CDR3 protein: ASSAPQGIDEQF

V gene: TRBV6-1
CDR3 protein: ASSLETGRNTEAF

V gene: TRBV5-4
CDR3 protein: ASSPGGAETQY

V gene: TRBV28
CDR3 protein: ASSLLETGANVLT

V gene: TRBV28
CDR3 protein: ASLGGDRTYEQY

V gene: TRBV7-9
CDR3 protein: ASGSGPTLFTDTQY

V gene: TRBV19
CDR3 protein: ASQTQAGQQY

V gene: TRBV6-1
CDR3 protein: ASRGDTYEQY

V gene: TRBV18
CDR3 protein: ASSPSAHTEAF

V gene: TRBV2
CDR3 protein: ASSEIRNNEKLF

V gene: TRBV6-5
CDR3 protein: ASSQSRGNKQY

V gene: TRBV29-1
CDR3 protein: SVVFQPRDRGPRLNEQF

V gene: TRBV5-6
CDR3 protein: ASSSLYGYT

V gene: TRBV5-1
CDR3 protein: ASSFKGSNTGELF

V gene: TRBV7-2
CDR3 protein: ASSSLRGDTEAF

V gene: TRBV7-8
CDR3 protein: ASSLAVNSGANVLT

V gene: TRBV5-1
CDR3 protein: ASSLEDQGETQY

V gene: TRBV5-1
CDR3 protein: ASRLDSNQPQH

V gene: TRBV10-3
CDR3 protein: AISESRQDNEQF

V gene: TRBV4-3
CDR3 protein: ASSQGTVSSYEQY

V gene: TRBV7-2
CDR3 protein: ASSSSLPRGNYGYT

V gene: TRBV28
CDR3 protein: ASSREGPYEQY

V gene: TRBV6-4
CDR3 protein: ASGWGAGNEQF

V gene: TRBV7-2
CDR3 protein: ASSTRVREPVGELF

V gene: TRBV9
CDR3 protein: ASSVVGGDEQY

V gene: TRBV7-2
CDR3 protein: ASSLWGGSDSTQY

V gene: TRBV4-1
CDR3 protein: ASVGPGGYEQY

V gene: TRBV13
CDR3 protein: ASSLRTDYEKLF

V gene: TRBV28
CDR3 protein: ASSPQTIQETQY